These 5 T cell receptor beta chains originate from one sample sequenced in a study of T cell repertoires in cytomegalovirus infection. Their cognate antigens are unknown. Via MiXCR, TCRdb re-called the reads, giving one row per CDR3 protein. The sample comprises about 63,000 distinct CDR3 sequences, around 20% of which are singletons, and under 85% rests with the top ten. The sequenced sample was CD8+ T cells from cultured PBMCs, obtained from culture after CMV antigen stimulation. The receptors were gathered from a human donor in good health (CMV status not recorded). Some clones in this sample may be carry-over from other donors' samples.

The rearrangement links TRBV30 to TRBJ2-7; no clear D gene. There are 13 residues in the CDR3. Germline values: CDR1 GTSNPN, CDR2 SVGIG (reference sequence). Between the trimmed V and J ends, which lost 8 bases and 3 bases, there was a span of 17 bases. This CDR3 is CAAALIKIYEQYF. In nucleotides, the CDR3 is TGTGCCGCCGCCCTGATTAAGATCTACGAGCAGTACTTC.

The chain combines TRBV28 with TRBJ2-7, with D hard to call. V was cut by 3 bases and J by 1 base, with 7 bases left in between. CDR3 size: 13 residues. The V gene's germline CDR1 is MDHEN and CDR2 SYDVKM. The CDR3 loop is CASSFTRSYEQYF. CDR3 in DNA: TGTGCCAGCAGTTTTACCCGTTCCTACGAGCAGTACTTC.

This clonotype came up a few times. The V call is TRBV7-9, the J call TRBJ2-7; D is unresolved. CDR1 and CDR2 (germline): SEHNR, FQNEAQ (reference sequence). Between the trimmed V and J ends, which lost 7 bases and 1 base, there was a span of 17 bases. This CDR3 comprises 15 residues. CDR3: CASTLGPEESYEQYF. The CDR3, as DNA: TGTGCCAGCACCCTAGGCCCTGAAGAGTCCTACGAGCAGTACTTC.

The gene calls are TRBV7-2 and TRBJ2-1; 10 bases align to TRBD1. Trimming took 6 bases from V and 5 from J; bases not matched to a gene: 7. Looked up from germline, CDR1 is SGHTA and CDR2 is FQGNSA. The CDR3 covers 15 residues. The CDR3 DNA reads as TGTGCCAGCAGACCCGGGACAGGGGACGACAATGAGCAGTTCTTC. Amino acids: CASRPGTGDDNEQFF.

The genes are TRBV19 and TRBJ1-1; D not certain. V was cut by 2 bases and J by 0 bases, with 4 bases left in between. The CDR3 runs to 13 residues. Germline assignment: CDR1 LNHDA and CDR2 SQIVND (reference sequence). The CDR3 nucleotides read TGTGCCAGTAGTATATCCGTGAACACTGAAGCTTTCTTT. It specifies CASSISVNTEAFF.